This T cell receptor (beta chain) was identified during a study of STAT5B mutations in CD4+ large granular lymphocyte leukemia. Generated by immunoSEQ multiplex PCR, the TCRdb table keeps only in-frame clones and is missing some. The data contain about 32,000 clones, roughly nine tenths of them singletons. Germline V lookup: CDR1 SEHNR, CDR2 FQNEAQ (reference sequence). Between the trimmed V and J ends, which lost 5 bases and 6 bases, there was a span of 13 bases. This CDR3 is built from 13 residues. The sample was CD4+ T cells from blood buffy coats. The V gene is TRBV7-9, the J gene TRBJ1-1, with D unresolved. This TCR derives from a human donor in good health. The DNA for the CDR3 is TGTGCCAGCAGCCCTCGGCGAGTCTCTGAAGCTTTCTTT. As protein: CASSPRRVSEAFF.